Given below is one TCR beta chain in context. Its antigen remains unidentified. The record originates from a study of T-cell memory formation after mild COVID-19. Study-wide results and limits: Clones that contracted from day 15 to 85 had balanced CD4/CD8; later expanders were CD4+ biased. Memory from before infection featured some responding clones, which suggests cross-reactive memory joined. Researchers report contracting CD4+ clones mostly in CM and EM, with CD8+ clones in EMRA.

TCRdb ran MiXCR on the 5' RACE reads and lists one entry per CDR3 protein. The table records about 260,000 distinct CDR3 sequences, roughly 17% of them present only once. The germline V and J ends were trimmed by 7 bases and 5 bases, with 11 bases remaining between them. The CDR3 runs to 12 residues. Germline-derived CDR1 and CDR2 are MNHEY and SVGEGT. The clonotype was recovered from a man aged 18 to 30 who had mild COVID-19 (a few samples of this study predate the infection). Cell type and time point are not known. Sequenced: PBMCs or a T cell subset sorted from them (not recorded which). The chain has TRBV6-2 or TRBV6-3 and TRBJ2-5; a possible D gene is TRBD1 (6 bases). The CDR3 DNA reads as TGTGCCAGCAAGGGGGTCTGGGAGACCCAGTACTTC. It is translated as CASKGVWETQYF.